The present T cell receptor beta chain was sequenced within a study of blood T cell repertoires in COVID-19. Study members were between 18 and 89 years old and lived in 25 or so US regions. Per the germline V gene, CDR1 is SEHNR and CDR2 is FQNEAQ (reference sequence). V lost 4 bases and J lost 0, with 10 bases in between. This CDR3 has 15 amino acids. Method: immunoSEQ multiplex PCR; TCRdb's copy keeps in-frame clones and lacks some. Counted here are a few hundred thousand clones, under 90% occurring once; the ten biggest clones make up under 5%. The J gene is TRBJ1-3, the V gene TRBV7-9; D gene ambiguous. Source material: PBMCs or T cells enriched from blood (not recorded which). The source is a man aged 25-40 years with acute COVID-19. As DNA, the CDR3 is TGTGCCAGCAGCTACCCAACTCCCTCTGGAAACACCATATATTTT. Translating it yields CASSYPTPSGNTIYF.